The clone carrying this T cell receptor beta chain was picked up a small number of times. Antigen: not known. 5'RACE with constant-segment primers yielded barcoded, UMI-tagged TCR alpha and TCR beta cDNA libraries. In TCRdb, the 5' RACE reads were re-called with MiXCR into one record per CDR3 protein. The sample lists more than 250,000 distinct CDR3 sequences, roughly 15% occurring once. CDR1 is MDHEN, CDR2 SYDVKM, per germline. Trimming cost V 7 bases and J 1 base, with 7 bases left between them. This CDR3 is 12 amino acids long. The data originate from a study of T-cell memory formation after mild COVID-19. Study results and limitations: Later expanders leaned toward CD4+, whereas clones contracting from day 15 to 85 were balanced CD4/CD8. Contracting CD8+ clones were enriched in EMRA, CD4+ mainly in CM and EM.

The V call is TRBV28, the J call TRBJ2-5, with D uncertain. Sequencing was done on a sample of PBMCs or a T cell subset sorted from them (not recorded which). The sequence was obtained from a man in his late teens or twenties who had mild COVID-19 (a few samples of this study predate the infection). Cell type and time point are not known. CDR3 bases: TGTGCCAGCATGTCAGGCCAAGAGACCCAGTACTTC. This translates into CASMSGQETQYF.